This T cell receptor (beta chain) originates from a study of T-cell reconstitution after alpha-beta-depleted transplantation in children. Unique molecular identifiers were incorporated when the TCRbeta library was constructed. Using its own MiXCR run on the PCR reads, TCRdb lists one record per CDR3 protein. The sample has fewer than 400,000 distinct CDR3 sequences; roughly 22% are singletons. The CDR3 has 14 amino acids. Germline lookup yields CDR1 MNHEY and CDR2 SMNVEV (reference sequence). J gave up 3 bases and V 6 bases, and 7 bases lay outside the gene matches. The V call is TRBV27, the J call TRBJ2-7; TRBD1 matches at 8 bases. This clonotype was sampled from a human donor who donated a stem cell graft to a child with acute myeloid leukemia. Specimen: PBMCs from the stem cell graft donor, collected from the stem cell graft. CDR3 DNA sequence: TGTGCCAGCAGCCCCGAGACAGGGGACTACGAGCAGTACTTC. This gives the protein CASSPETGDYEQYF.